The rows below give T cell receptor beta chains drawn from one sample of a study of OX40 agonist ivuxolimab in advanced cancers. Data came from immunoSEQ multiplex PCR; TCRdb stores just in-frame clones and leaves some out. The repertoire holds 85,000 to 95,000 clones, with roughly nine tenths as singletons. Sequencing used CD4+ or CD8+ T cells sorted from blood, obtained in a trial of the OX40 agonist ivuxolimab. Receptors were obtained from an adult with an advanced solid tumor such as melanoma, head and neck, liver or kidney cancer. The CDR3 runs from the conserved cysteine through the conserved F or W. The D gene is left open where the match is weak. For some rows the clone size is stated as once, few or many, or as a class when expanded; others skip it.

j_gene,abundance,v_gene,d_gene,CDR3nt,CDR3aa
TRBJ2-5,-,TRBV19,-,TGTGCCAGTCAAGGGGAGACCCAGTACTTC,CASQGETQYF
TRBJ1-5,once,TRBV6-5,-,TGTGCCAGCAGTCGGACAGCAAGCAATCAGCCCCAGCATTTT,CASSRTASNQPQHF
TRBJ2-2,-,TRBV28,TRBD2,TGTGCCAGCAAGCGGGAGGGCGGGAACACCGGGGAGCTGTTTTTT,CASKREGGNTGELFF
TRBJ1-2,-,TRBV28,-,TGTGCCAGCAGTTTAAGGCAGGATACCTATGGCTACACCTTC,CASSLRQDTYGYTF
TRBJ2-7,-,TRBV7-9,-,TGTGCCAGCAGCTTAGGGGGATACTACGAGCAGTACTTC,CASSLGGYYEQYF
TRBJ1-6,-,TRBV27,-,TGTGCCAGCAGTACCGCGGGCAATTTGGCCTTGGGTTCACCCCTCCACTTT,CASSTAGNLALGSPLHF
TRBJ1-1,-,TRBV2,-,TGTGCCAGCAGTGAATCTCGGGGCGGGATGAACACTGAAGCTTTCTTT,CASSESRGGMNTEAFF
TRBJ2-1,once,TRBV28,TRBD1,TGTGCCAGCAGTTTAGTAACAGGGGGCGAGAGGAATGAGCAGTTCTTC,CASSLVTGGERNEQFF
TRBJ2-7,-,TRBV19,-,TGTGCCAGTAGTATACCTAATCGGGGAACCTACGAGCAGTACTTC,CASSIPNRGTYEQYF
TRBJ2-7,-,TRBV4-2,TRBD1,TGTGCCAGCAGCCAAGCTTTTGGACAGGGTCACTACGAGCAGTACTTC,CASSQAFGQGHYEQYF
TRBJ2-2,few,TRBV7-6,TRBD1,TGTGCCAGCAGCAACAGGGGGCACGGGGAGCTGTTTTTT,CASSNRGHGELFF
TRBJ2-7,-,TRBV2,TRBD2,TGTGCCAGCCGTCGTCGAGCGGGGCGGAGCGACGAGCAGTACTTC,CASRRRAGRSDEQYF
TRBJ1-2,-,TRBV4-3,-,TGCGCCAGCAGCCAAGATATAGGGGAGAACTATGGCTACACCTTC,CASSQDIGENYGYTF
TRBJ2-7,-,TRBV30,-,TGTGCCTGGAGTGGACAGCCCTACGAGCAGTACTTC,CAWSGQPYEQYF
TRBJ2-3,-,TRBV28,TRBD2,TGTGCCAGCAGTTCGGCGGGGGGAAGCACAGATACGCAGTATTTT,CASSSAGGSTDTQYF
TRBJ2-7,-,TRBV7-2,-,TGTGCCAGCAGCTTACAAGTCCAGGGATACGAGCAGTACTTC,CASSLQVQGYEQYF
TRBJ1-1,-,TRBV5-4,-,TGTGCCAGCAGCTTGGGAACAGGCCGTAGAGCTGAAGCTTTCTTT,CASSLGTGRRAEAFF
TRBJ1-6,-,TRBV27,TRBD1,TGTGCCAGCAGTTTATATACCGGGACAGGGGATTCACCCCTCCACTTT,CASSLYTGTGDSPLHF
TRBJ1-2,-,TRBV5-6,-,TGTGCCAGCAGCTCCAGGGGCACTAACTATGGCTACACCTTC,CASSSRGTNYGYTF
TRBJ2-2,-,TRBV6-6,TRBD1,TGTGCCAGCACCCTGGACAGGGCCACCGGGGAGCTGTTTTTT,CASTLDRATGELFF
TRBJ1-5,-,TRBV4-1,TRBD1,TGCGCCAGCAGCCAAGCAGGGGGAGAGGATCAGCCCCAGCATTTT,CASSQAGGEDQPQHF
TRBJ1-5,-,TRBV7-8,TRBD1,TGTGCCAGCAGCTTCGCGACAGGGGCCCCGAGGCCCCAGCATTTT,CASSFATGAPRPQHF
TRBJ2-7,-,TRBV28,TRBD2,TGTGCCAGCAGTTGGGGATGGGAGGGTCTTACAGCGGGAGAGCAGTACTTC,CASSWGWEGLTAGEQYF
TRBJ1-5,-,TRBV7-8,-,TGTGCCAGCAGCTCTTTTTTCTCCAATCAGCCCCAGCATTTT,CASSSFFSNQPQHF
TRBJ1-4,-,TRBV19,-,TGTGCCAGTAGTATAGGGGCAAGTGAAAAACTGTTTTTT,CASSIGASEKLFF
TRBJ2-7,-,TRBV2,TRBD2,TGTGCCAGCAGAGAAGGGACTAGCGGGAGGTACGAGCAGTACTTC,CASREGTSGRYEQYF
TRBJ2-2,-,TRBV19,TRBD2,TGTGCCAGTACCCCAAGGCTAGCGGGGGGGCCGGGGGAGCTGTTTTTT,CASTPRLAGGPGELFF
TRBJ2-5,-,TRBV27,-,TGTGCCAGCAGTGCTTCTCGGGAGACCCAGTACTTC,CASSASRETQYF
TRBJ2-7,-,TRBV4-3,-,TGCGCCAGCAGCCAAGATCCAATCTCCTACGAGCAGTACTTC,CASSQDPISYEQYF